This note documents a single T cell receptor beta chain sequence. CDR3 length equals 17 residues. Trimming took 1 base from V and 6 from J; bases not matched to a gene: 8. The sample comes from a study of patients and donors after allogeneic stem cell transplantation. TCRdb fed the RT-PCR reads into MiXCR, producing one record per CDR3 protein. The sample shows some 880,000 distinct CDR3 sequences, roughly 18% of them seen only once. The chain employs TRBV12-3 or TRBV12-4 and TRBJ2-3; 12 bases are shared with TRBD2. This TCR was recovered from a human donor who was either an allogeneic HSCT recipient or a stem cell or donor lymphocyte infusion donor (not recorded which). It is not recorded whose cells these are; they may come from a transplant donor. The material sequenced was blood, either unsorted or a sorted T cell fraction (not recorded which). CDR3 protein: CASSLGTSGTPWDTQYF. CDR3 in DNA: TGTGCCAGCAGTTTAGGGACTAGCGGGACTCCCTGGGATACGCAGTATTTT.